This T cell receptor beta chain was sequenced during a study of shared clonotypes between healthy human individuals (TCRdb year 2020). Some background on the complete study: A couple of women and three men aged 18 to 49 years were included in the cohort. To estimate repertoire size and how much clonotype sharing occurs between individuals, the study deeply sequenced the blood TCR repertoires of 5 or 6 healthy adults. Between about 0.8 and 9 billion PBMCs per donor were obtained by leukapheresis. Libraries were prepared and TCR repertoires were sequenced by different laboratories using diverse techniques, in order to increase sequencing depth and limit assay-specific biases. For each donor, CD4 naive and CD4 memory were each run on three plates, CD8 naive on two plates, and CD8 memory on one plate. On the study overall, not on this receptor specifically: Compared with non-shared clonotypes, the clonotypes found in all four sorted-subset donors had higher generation probabilities. The genetic and exposure-history diversity represented was limited by the small number of donors. Across several donors, 5% to 6% of naive CD4, approximately 3.6% of naive CD8, approximately 2.5% of memory CD4, and 0.3% to 0.45% of memory CD8 clonotypes were shared. Sampling was restricted to blood, and TCR repertoires in tissue are likely to differ from TCR repertoires in blood. Pairwise subsampling led to the expectation that sequencing depth would affect the degree of clonotype sharing among donors. Rarefaction of sorted-subset datasets indicated incomplete sequencing despite the large sequencing depth. Estimated clonotype richness was generally larger for naive than for memory subsets.

TCR CDR3 regions were amplified from genomic DNA by multiplex PCR using the deep immunoSEQ assay. Extracted genomic DNA from each cell subset was distributed evenly across all wells of several immunoSEQ 96-well plates, and each plate was treated as a replicate. For sorted subsets, about 200 ng genomic DNA, equal to 30,000 or so T cell genomes, was loaded into each replicate PCR. The purified libraries were quantified using a Qubit 3.0 fluorometer, sized with a Bioanalyzer 2100, and then quantified again using the KAPA Library Quantification kit. Every immunoSEQ 96-well plate was sequenced on a dedicated single-read 150-cycle Illumina NextSeq 550 flow cell. Per the source publication's procedure: Because the immunoSEQ output included only junctional sequences and no quality scores, the filtering could not be the same as the filtering used for full-length reads. To assign V/J genes and CDR3, sequences were annotated against IMGT germline references using PyIR, a Python wrapper for IgBLAST v1.9. Reads were filtered out if the reads had weak V/J assignments (E-value above 1e-6), no CDR3, stop codons, out-of-frame junctions, or ambiguous translated residues. V3J clonotypes were defined as sequences sharing the same inferred V gene, J gene, and CDR3 amino acid sequence. Percentage overlap between repertoires was computed as shared unique clonotypes divided by the size of the smaller repertoire. Richness of each repertoire was evaluated using RTK rarefaction, the Chao1 estimator, and Recon v2.1 estimates of unobserved clonotypes. For all TCRbeta clonotypes obtained by the gDNA method from four donors, generation probabilities were computed with OLGA. In its TCRdb copy, this immuneACCESS table keeps in-frame sequences only and misses some clones. Where compared with another copy, unresolved V genes explain less than half of these, and the others have no known cause. The V and J calls and clone size are taken from that table; D and trimming were inferred from the DNA. In all, the sample holds 450,000 to 700,000 clones, and over 95% of those were seen once. Of the sample, over 0.09% falls within the top ten clones.

CD8 naive samples were obtained by positive selection for CCR7 among CD45RO-negative cells, yielding a CD45RA+CCR7+ population from which TemRA cells were excluded. The donors were healthy, HIV-negative adults who had no recently reported acute infections or vaccinations. Every donor was a Caucasian adult residing in Nashville, Tennessee, USA. After blood collection by leukapheresis, PBMCs were isolated using Ficoll-Histopaque density gradient centrifugation and then cryopreserved in the vapor phase of liquid nitrogen. Analytical flow cytometry was used to check the purity and quantity of each magnetically sorted T cell population. Each sorted fraction had its genomic DNA isolated and then quantified by UV absorbance on a Nanodrop 2000c. Taken from cysteine to phenylalanine, the CDR3 has 12 residues. Just the 36-base CDR3 DNA is kept, in frame starting at base 1. The germline V gene sets CDR1 to SGHRS and CDR2 to YFSETQ. V sheds 5 bases and J sheds 4 bases, leaving 9 bases between their ends.

This clone has only a few counts. Its recognized antigen is unknown. No much larger clonotype is one base removed from it; base qualities were not supplied. The receptor chain draws on TRBV5-1 and TRBJ1-2, with TRBD1 tentatively as D gene (6 bases match). Sequencing was done on a sample of naive CD8+ T cells sorted from blood. What this sample's cell subset or site label stands for: CD45RA+CCR7+. The receptor's source is a woman aged 25 to 39 in good health. The CDR3 region has the sequence CASSGTSYGYTF. The DNA sequence is given as TGCGCCAGCAGTGGGACATCCTATGGCTACACCTTC.